Listed below are T cell receptor beta chains from one sample, sequenced in a study of blood T cell repertoires in COVID-19. The assay was immunoSEQ multiplex PCR, and TCRdb's table has in-frame clones only and misses some. The sample holds more than 150,000 clones, 80% to 90% seen once. The source material was peripheral blood. The receptors were gathered from a man between 65 and 79 years old with active or convalescent COVID-19. CDR3s include the opening cysteine and the closing phenylalanine or tryptophan. Fields, in order: J gene, D gene, clone size, V gene, CDR3 DNA, CDR3 protein. The D gene is left open where the match is weak. A clone size is listed for some rows: how often the clone was seen (once, few, many), or a class if it is expanded.

>TRBJ1-6|TRBD1|.|TRBV7-2
TGTGCCAGCAGCTTAGGTGGTTCAGGGGGCTCTCGGAGTTCACCCCTCCACTTT
CASSLGGSGGSRSSPLHF
>TRBJ2-7|TRBD1|.|TRBV11-2
TGTGCCAGCAGCCCTGGACAGGGGTACGAGCAGTACTTC
CASSPGQGYEQYF
>TRBJ1-3|.|.|TRBV30
TGTGCCTGGAGTGCCTACAGGGCCTACTCTGGAAACACCATATATTTT
CAWSAYRAYSGNTIYF
>TRBJ1-2|.|.|TRBV2
TGTGCCAGCAGTGAGGCAGGGCAGACGGATGGCTACACCTTC
CASSEAGQTDGYTF
>TRBJ1-4|TRBD1|once|TRBV30
TGTGCCTGGAGTGTAAGGGGGCTAGGTGAAAAACTGTTTTTT
CAWSVRGLGEKLFF
>TRBJ2-5|.|.|TRBV4-1
TGCGCCAGCAGCCAGAGGGCAGGGGTCGGAGAGACCCAGTACTTC
CASSQRAGVGETQYF
>TRBJ1-2|TRBD1|.|TRBV5-1
TGCGCCAGCAGCCCTGTAAGAGGGGGCGGCTATGGCTACACCTTC
CASSPVRGGGYGYTF
>TRBJ2-6|.|.|TRBV27
TGTGCCAGCAGTTTAGGGAGCAGGGGTGGTTTTCTGTATGGGGCCAACGTCCTGACTTTC
CASSLGSRGGFLYGANVLTF
>TRBJ1-3|.|.|TRBV9
TGTGCCAGCAGCGTAGAACACGGACTGCACTCTGGAAACACCATATATTTT
CASSVEHGLHSGNTIYF
>TRBJ2-1|.|.|TRBV9
TGTGCCAGCAGCCCGACCCTCTATCGGAGCTACAATGAGCAGTTCTTC
CASSPTLYRSYNEQFF
>TRBJ2-7|TRBD2|.|TRBV27
TGTGCCAGCAGTTTACCGGGACTAGCGGGAGCCAGGGAGCAGTACTTC
CASSLPGLAGAREQYF
>TRBJ2-3|.|few|TRBV18
TGTGCCAGCTCACCACCTCCGGACGGGAGAAGCACAGATACGCAGTATTTT
CASSPPPDGRSTDTQYF
>TRBJ2-1|TRBD2|.|TRBV5-4
TGTGCCAGCAGCTTGGGGGGGACTAGCGGGTCCTACAATGAGCAGTTCTTC
CASSLGGTSGSYNEQFF
>TRBJ1-4|.|.|TRBV27
TGTGCCAGCAGTTTCTCCACGGGTACAACTAATGAAAAACTGTTTTTT
CASSFSTGTTNEKLFF
>TRBJ1-2|.|.|TRBV7-8
TGTGCCAGCAGCTTAGTGGGCGGGGTAGGCTATGGCTACACCTTC
CASSLVGGVGYGYTF
>TRBJ2-2|TRBD1|.|TRBV28
TGTGCCAGCAGTTTATTTGGGACAGGGCACGGGGAGCTGTTTTTT
CASSLFGTGHGELFF
>TRBJ1-1|.|few|TRBV6-2/TRBV6-3
TGTGCCAGCAGTTACCGGGAGGGGACCCGTCCGGACACTGAAGCTTTCTTT
CASSYREGTRPDTEAFF
>TRBJ2-5|.|many|TRBV29-1
TGCAGCGTTGACAAGGACACCATAGAGACCCAGTACTTC
CSVDKDTIETQYF
>TRBJ2-1|TRBD1|.|TRBV7-2
TGTGCCAGCAGCCCAAGGACAGGTTGGATTGGGCAGTTCTTC
CASSPRTGWIGQFF
>TRBJ2-7|.|.|TRBV30
TGTGCCTGGAGTGTACGAGACCCGGGCGAGCAGTACTTC
CAWSVRDPGEQYF
>TRBJ2-5|TRBD1|.|TRBV5-1
TGCGCCAGCAGCTTGGCCCGACCCAGGGGGCGAGAGACCCAGTACTTC
CASSLARPRGRETQYF
>TRBJ1-1|.|.|TRBV7-2
TGTGCCAGCAGCGTCCTACAGGGTGAGGGCACTGAAGCTTTCTTT
CASSVLQGEGTEAFF
>TRBJ1-2|.|once|TRBV28
TGTGCCAGCGGGCAAAACTATGGCTACACCTTC
CASGQNYGYTF
>TRBJ2-2|TRBD1|once|TRBV11-2
TGTGCCAGCAGCCACACAGGGGCCGGGGAGCTGTTTTTT
CASSHTGAGELFF
>TRBJ2-1|TRBD2|.|TRBV7-6
TGTGCCAGCAGCTCCACGGGACTAGCGGGGGGGTACAATGAGCAGTTCTTC
CASSSTGLAGGYNEQFF
>TRBJ2-5|.|.|TRBV5-1
TGCGCCAGCAGCTTCACGCTCCTATCAGGGAACCAGGAGACCCAGTACTTC
CASSFTLLSGNQETQYF
>TRBJ1-4|.|.|TRBV18
TGTGCCAGCTCACCAGACAGAAATGAAAAACTGTTTTTT
CASSPDRNEKLFF
>TRBJ1-3|TRBD1|.|TRBV6-5
TGTGCCAGCAGGCCCGGGACAGGGCGCGGAAACACCATATATTTT
CASRPGTGRGNTIYF
>TRBJ2-2|TRBD1|.|TRBV5-1
TGCGCCAGCAGCTTGCCCGACAGGGGGCCCGGGGAGCTGTTTTTT
CASSLPDRGPGELFF
>TRBJ1-6|.|few|TRBV24-1
TGTGCCACCAGTGTCCTGAGGGCTCCGACTGGGAATTCACCCCTCCACTTT
CATSVLRAPTGNSPLHF